This is a list of T cell receptor beta chains from one sample in a study of cytomegalovirus exposure and HLA in healthy donors. Assay used: immunoSEQ multiplex PCR; TCRdb lists only in-frame clones, some missing. Counted here are roughly 150,000 clones, about two thirds occurring once; the ten biggest clones make up about 10%. Sequencing used PBMCs. Source of these receptors: a man aged 25-45 years in good health and CMV-seropositive. Both conserved end residues are trimmed from each CDR3.

V	length	J	CDR3
TRBV7-2	13	TRBJ2-1	ASSSGEFSYNEQF
TRBV6-1	12	TRBJ2-2	ASSEMAGSGELF
TRBV6-6	14	TRBJ2-7	ASSFPGTSGVHEQY
TRBV6-1	13	-	ASSELGQGGYEQY
TRBV6-5	12	TRBJ1-1	ASSYSALNTEAF
TRBV11-2	16	TRBJ2-7	ASSLDARLAGGYYEQY
TRBV5-6	13	TRBJ2-5	ASHQTVASGETQY
TRBV11-3	14	TRBJ2-1	ASSFLMAPPYNEQF
TRBV6-1	13	TRBJ1-5	ASTLDRHSNQPQH
TRBV21-1	13	TRBJ2-5	ASSWRLPFCWTQY
TRBV27	12	TRBJ2-5	ASSLSEALGTQY
TRBV11-2	15	TRBJ2-2	ASSPRIAGVGTGELF
TRBV9	13	TRBJ2-3	ASSVGKGSTDTQY
TRBV5-8	12	TRBJ1-4	ASSPRTGIEKLF
TRBV25-1	14	TRBJ2-1	ASSSGPGQGASEQF
TRBV7-9	11	TRBJ2-7	ASSPGLRGEQY
TRBV5-1	15	TRBJ1-2	ASSPGQGESLYYGYT
TRBV5-1	12	TRBJ2-3	ASCEGRYTDTQY
TRBV28	13	TRBJ1-1	ASRRSGTRNTEAF
TRBV5-1	14	TRBJ1-4	ASSPFGGAGNEKLF
TRBV7-3	12	TRBJ2-3	ASSPGIAEDTQY
TRBV29-1	10	TRBJ2-7	SALNIFYEQY
TRBV27	13	TRBJ2-7	ASSLSPGGRYEQY
TRBV7-3	13	TRBJ2-3	ASGARESGTDTQY
TRBV28	9	TRBJ1-2	AAEGNYGYT
TRBV19	14	TRBJ2-6	ASSILRVSGANVLT
TRBV28	12	TRBJ1-2	ASSLGEGLGGYT
TRBV2	10	TRBJ1-5	ASKGLDQPQH
TRBV5-1	12	TRBJ2-7	ASSSGDSSYEQY
TRBV13	10	TRBJ2-1	ASSLKGREQF
TRBV11-2	11	TRBJ1-5	ASSFTDLQPQH
TRBV13	11	TRBJ2-1	ASDRGSGNEQF
TRBV19	11	-	ASSMHGDYEQY
TRBV6-1	11	TRBJ2-7	ASSEAKTYEQY
TRBV6-1	12	TRBJ1-1	ASSSTGSYTEAF
TRBV6-1	15	-	ASSEGRVIGPYYEQY
TRBV4-1	13	TRBJ2-1	ASSQVVTGDNEQF
TRBV6-1	9	TRBJ1-1	ASSNRIGAF
TRBV2	11	TRBJ2-1	ASRVELNNEQF
TRBV5-1	16	TRBJ2-3	ASSPGLAAITSTDTQY
TRBV5-1	14	TRBJ2-7	ASSSSGAGGLGEQY
TRBV2	9	TRBJ1-1	ASIIVAEAF
TRBV18	12	TRBJ1-1	ASSMDRENTEAF
TRBV5-4	13	TRBJ2-3	ASAPRQMSTDTQY
TRBV27	10	TRBJ1-1	ASGTGGGEAF
TRBV4-1	13	TRBJ2-1	ASRRIRGENNEQF
TRBV19	14	TRBJ2-6	ASSIDGTSGANVLT
TRBV25-1	12	TRBJ2-5	ASSEAQSQETQY
TRBV5-1	13	TRBJ2-5	ASSLVGTSQETQY
TRBV2	12	-	ASRGGQILYEQY
TRBV11-3	14	TRBJ2-7	ASSLGDAGEVYEQY
TRBV7-6	13	TRBJ1-1	ASSSPGGANTEAF
TRBV7-9	12	TRBJ1-2	ASSLGQGDYGYT
TRBV19	13	TRBJ2-1	ASSLAGGPGNEQF
TRBV7-2	13	TRBJ1-4	ASSLAPGVGEKLF
TRBV5-1	11	TRBJ2-7	ASSRPDSYEQY
TRBV11-3	9	TRBJ2-7	ASSQQVEQY
TRBV7-2	14	TRBJ2-7	ASSPLAVAGPYEQY
TRBV29-1	11	TRBJ1-2	SVELDRGYGYT